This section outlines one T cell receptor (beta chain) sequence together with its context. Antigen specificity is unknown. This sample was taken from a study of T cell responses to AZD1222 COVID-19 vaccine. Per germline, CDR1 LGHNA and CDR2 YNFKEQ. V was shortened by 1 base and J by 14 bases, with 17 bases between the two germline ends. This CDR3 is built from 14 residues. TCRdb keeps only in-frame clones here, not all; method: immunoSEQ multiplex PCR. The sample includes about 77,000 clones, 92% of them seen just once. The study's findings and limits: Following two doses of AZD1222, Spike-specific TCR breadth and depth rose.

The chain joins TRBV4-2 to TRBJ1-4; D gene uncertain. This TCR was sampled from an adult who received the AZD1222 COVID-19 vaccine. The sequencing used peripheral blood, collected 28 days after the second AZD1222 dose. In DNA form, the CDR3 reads TGTGCCAGCAGCCAAGTCTTCGGGTCCCCCAATCTGTTTTTT. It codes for CASSQVFGSPNLFF.